A single sample gave rise to the 12 T cell receptor beta chains below, sequenced in a study of blood T cell repertoires in COVID-19. TCRdb keeps only in-frame clones here, not all; method: immunoSEQ multiplex PCR. The data show tens of thousands of clones, roughly 80% seen once. The specimen sequenced was peripheral blood. The receptors come from a woman of 80 years or more with acute or convalescent COVID-19.

This clone was observed a single time. The chain uses TRBV6-2 or TRBV6-3 and TRBJ2-1; 7 positions match TRBD1. This CDR3 has 14 residues. Looked up from germline, CDR1 is MNHEY and CDR2 is SVGEGT. Trimming took 6 bases from V and 5 from J; bases not matched to a gene: 7. The CDR3 DNA is TGTGCCAGCAGCCTGACAGGGCATAACAATGAGCAGTTCTTC. Its translation is CASSLTGHNNEQFF.

The J gene is TRBJ2-1, the V gene TRBV7-3; the match to TRBD2 covers 9 bases. The CDR3 is made up of 17 amino acids. V gave up 1 base and J gave up 8 bases; unmatched junction bases: 12. Germline V CDR1 and CDR2: SGHTA, FQGTGA. CDR3 sequence: CASSLRSRAGGRHEQFF. In DNA, the CDR3 is TGTGCCAGCAGCTTAAGAAGTCGTGCGGGAGGGCGGCATGAGCAGTTCTTC.

This chain uses TRBV7-9 with TRBJ1-4; D not certain. The ends were cut back, 6 bases at V and 0 bases at J, with 8 bases in the middle. The CDR3 runs to 14 residues. Germline values: CDR1 SEHNR, CDR2 FQNEAQ (reference sequence). As DNA, the CDR3 is TGTGCCAGCAGTTGGGCTGCAACTAATGAAAAACTGTTTTTT. Translated: CASSWAATNEKLFF. Drawing the rest from reference TRBV7-9 and TRBJ1-4, the complete variable domain is DTGVSQNPRHKITKRGQNVTFRCDPISEHNRLYWYRQTLGQGPEFLTYFQNEAQLEKSRLLSDRFSAERPKGSFSTLEIQRTEQGDSAMYLCASSWAATNEKLFFGSGTQLSVL.

As for this clone: The junction departs from germline at one end; a sequencing error may be responsible. The CDR3 DNA reads TGCGCCAGCAGCTTGGGACAGGGGGAATCGTCTCCTTACTTT. As protein: CASSLGQGESSPYF. V is TRBV5-1 and J is TRBJ1-6; the match to TRBD1 covers 9 bases. Germline CDR1 SGHRS, CDR2 YFSETQ. The CDR3 has 14 amino acids.

V and J are TRBV10-1 and TRBJ2-3; 10 bases align to TRBD2. Trimming at V came to 8 bases and at J to 7 bases, leaving 9 bases not matched to a gene. Germline V gene sequence: CDR1 WNHNN, CDR2 SYGVQD (reference sequence). This CDR3 has 14 amino acids. The CDR3 protein is CASAASGSLNTQYF. The CDR3 DNA is TGCGCCAGCGCGGCTAGCGGGAGTTTGAATACGCAGTATTTT.

The rearrangement links TRBV5-1 to TRBJ1-1; weak D call: TRBD1 (6 bases). The CDR3 totals 15 residues. V shed 6 bases and J shed 0 bases, with 15 bases lying between them. Looked up from germline, CDR1 is SGHRS and CDR2 is YFSETQ. In DNA form, the CDR3 reads TGCGCCAGCACCTTTCTGGGGGCGTTGAACACTGAAGCTTTCTTT. Its protein product is CASTFLGALNTEAFF.

The chain combines TRBV11-2 with TRBJ2-2; D call uncertain. V was cut by 4 bases and J by 3 bases, with 12 bases left in between. The length of the CDR3 is 15 residues. In germline, CDR1 is SGHAT, CDR2 FQNNGV. CDR3 DNA: TGTGCCAGCAGCTACACCGACACTTACACCGGGGAGCTGTTTTTT. It yields the protein CASSYTDTYTGELFF.

V gene TRBV27 combines with J gene TRBJ2-7; TRBD1 might be the D (5 bases). V was trimmed by 2 bases and J by 5 bases, leaving 19 bases between them. Germline lookup yields CDR1 MNHEY and CDR2 SMNVEV (reference sequence). The CDR3 sequence is 16 residues long. CDR3 coding DNA: TGTGCCAGCAGTTTACAGTCTCAGGGTTATCTTCACGAGCAGTACTTC. This gives the protein CASSLQSQGYLHEQYF.

The chain couples TRBV6-5 to TRBJ2-1; 9 positions match TRBD1. The CDR3 is 15 residues long. Germline V lookup: CDR1 MNHEY, CDR2 SVGAGI. Trimming cost V 6 bases and J 2 bases; bases outside gene matches: 5. For the CDR3, the DNA is TGTGCCAGCAGGGATAGGACAGGGGCCTACAATGAGCAGTTCTTC. As protein: CASRDRTGAYNEQFF.

V and J are TRBV11-3 and TRBJ1-6; 8 bases agree with TRBD1. This CDR3 comprises 14 residues. J gave up 7 bases and V 3 bases, and 2 bases lay outside the gene matches. Germline values: CDR1 SGHNT, CDR2 YENEEA. The CDR3: CASSLTGVNSPLHF. The CDR3 DNA follows: TGTGCCAGCAGCTTGACAGGGGTAAATTCACCCCTCCACTTT. Using reference TRBV11-3 and TRBJ1-6 for the parts outside the CDR3, the full variable domain is EAGVVQSPRYKIIEKKQPVAFWCNPISGHNTLYWYLQNLGQGPELLIRYENEEAVDDSQLPKDRFSAERLKGVDSTLKIQPAELGDSAVYLCASSLTGVNSPLHFGNGTRLTVT.

The chain has TRBV30 and TRBJ1-1; a weak D match, TRBD1 (6 bases). The CDR3 is 13 amino acids. Deletions cut 0 bases from V and 4 bases from J, with 9 bases between. CDR1 GTSNPN and CDR2 SVGIG come from the germline V gene (reference sequence). CDR3 protein: CAWSVVGGTEAFF. DNA for the CDR3: TGTGCCTGGAGTGTGGTAGGGGGCACTGAAGCTTTCTTT.

At least ten counts were recorded for this clone. The V gene is TRBV3-1 (or the pseudogene TRBV3-2), the J gene TRBJ2-1; 9 bases fit TRBD2. Germline V gene lookup returns CDR1 LGHDT and CDR2 YNNKEL (reference sequence). The CDR3 loop spans 16 amino acids. Trimming removed 3 bases from V and 7 bases from J; junction bases left unmatched: 10. CDR3 sequence reads: CASSQTFSGSGNEQFF. For the CDR3, the DNA is TGTGCCAGCAGCCAGACCTTTAGCGGGAGTGGGAATGAGCAGTTCTTC.